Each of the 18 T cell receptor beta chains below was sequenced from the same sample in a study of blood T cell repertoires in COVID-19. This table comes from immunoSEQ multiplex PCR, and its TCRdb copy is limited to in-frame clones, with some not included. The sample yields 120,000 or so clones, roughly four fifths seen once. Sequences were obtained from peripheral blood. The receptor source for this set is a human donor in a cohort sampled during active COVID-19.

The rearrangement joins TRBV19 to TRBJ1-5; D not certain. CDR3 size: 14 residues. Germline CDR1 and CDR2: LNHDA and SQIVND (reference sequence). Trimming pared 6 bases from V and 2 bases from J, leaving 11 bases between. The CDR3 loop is CASSMVPGNQPQHF. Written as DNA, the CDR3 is TGTGCCAGTAGCATGGTCCCGGGCAATCAGCCCCAGCATTTT. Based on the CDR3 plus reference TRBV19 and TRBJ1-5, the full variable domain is DGGITQSPKYLFRKEGQNVTLSCEQNLNHDAMYWYRQDPGQGLRLIYYSQIVNDFQKGDIAEGYSVSREKKESFPLTVTSAQKNPTAFYLCASSMVPGNQPQHFGDGTRLSIL.

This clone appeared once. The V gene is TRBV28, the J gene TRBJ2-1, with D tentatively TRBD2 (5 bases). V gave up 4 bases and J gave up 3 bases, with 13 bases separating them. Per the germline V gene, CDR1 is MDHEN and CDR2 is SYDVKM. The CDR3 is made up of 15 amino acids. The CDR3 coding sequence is TGTGCCAGCAGTTGGGCTTCGGGAAACTACAATGAGCAGTTCTTC. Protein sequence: CASSWASGNYNEQFF.

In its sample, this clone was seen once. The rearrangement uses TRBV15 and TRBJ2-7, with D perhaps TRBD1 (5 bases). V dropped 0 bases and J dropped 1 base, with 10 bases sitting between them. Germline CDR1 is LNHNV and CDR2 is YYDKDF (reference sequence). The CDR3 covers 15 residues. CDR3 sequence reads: CATSRERTRSYEQYF. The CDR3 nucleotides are TGTGCCACCAGCAGAGAGAGGACACGTTCCTACGAGCAGTACTTC.

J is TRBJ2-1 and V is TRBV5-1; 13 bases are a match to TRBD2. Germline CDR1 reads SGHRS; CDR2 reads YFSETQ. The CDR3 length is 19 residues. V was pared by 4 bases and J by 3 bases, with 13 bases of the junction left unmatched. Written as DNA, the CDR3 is TGCGCCAGCAGCCGCCTGGGGACTAGCGGGGACCCAGGCTACAATGAGCAGTTCTTC. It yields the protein CASSRLGTSGDPGYNEQFF.

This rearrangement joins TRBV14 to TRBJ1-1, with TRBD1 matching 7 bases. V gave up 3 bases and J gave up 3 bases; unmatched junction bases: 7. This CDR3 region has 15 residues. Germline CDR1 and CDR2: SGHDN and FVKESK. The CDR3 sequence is CASSQLRTGHTEAFF. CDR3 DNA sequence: TGTGCCAGCAGCCAGCTTCGGACAGGTCACACTGAAGCTTTCTTT.

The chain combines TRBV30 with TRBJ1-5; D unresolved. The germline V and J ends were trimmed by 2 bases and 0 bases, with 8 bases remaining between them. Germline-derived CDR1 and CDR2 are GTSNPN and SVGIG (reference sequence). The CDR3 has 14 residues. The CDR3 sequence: CAWSKENSNQPQHF. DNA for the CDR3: TGTGCCTGGAGTAAGGAGAATAGCAATCAGCCCCAGCATTTT. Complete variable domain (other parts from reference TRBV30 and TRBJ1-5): SQTIHQWPATLVQPVGSPLSLECTVEGTSNPNLYWYRQAAGRGLQLLFYSVGIGQISSEVPQNLSASRPQDRQFILSSKKLLLSDSGFYLCAWSKENSNQPQHFGDGTRLSIL.

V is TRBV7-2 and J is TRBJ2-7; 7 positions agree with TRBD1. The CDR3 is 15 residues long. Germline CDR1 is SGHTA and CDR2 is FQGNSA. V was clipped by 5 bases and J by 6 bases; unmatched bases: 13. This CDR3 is CASSPNLRGGGEQYF. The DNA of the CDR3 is TGTGCCAGCAGCCCCAACCTCCGAGGGGGCGGCGAGCAGTACTTC. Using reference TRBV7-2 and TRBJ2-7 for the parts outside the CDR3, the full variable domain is GAGVSQSPSNKVTEKGKDVELRCDPISGHTALYWYRQSLGQGLEFLIYFQGNSAPDKSGLPSDRFSAERTGGSVSTLTIQRTQQEDSAVYLCASSPNLRGGGEQYFGPGTRLTVT.

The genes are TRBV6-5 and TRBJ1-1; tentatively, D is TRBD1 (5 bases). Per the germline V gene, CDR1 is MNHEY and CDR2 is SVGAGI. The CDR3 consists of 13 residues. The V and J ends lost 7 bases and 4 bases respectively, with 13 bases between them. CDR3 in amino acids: CASTPGRGTEAFF. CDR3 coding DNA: TGTGCCAGCACGCCAGGGCGGGGCACTGAAGCTTTCTTT.

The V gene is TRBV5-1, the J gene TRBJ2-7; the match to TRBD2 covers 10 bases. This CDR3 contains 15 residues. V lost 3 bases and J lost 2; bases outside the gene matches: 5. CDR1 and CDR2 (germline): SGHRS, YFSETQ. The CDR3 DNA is TGCGCCAGCAGCTGGAATAGCGGGGGGCCCTACGAGCAGTACTTC. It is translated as CASSWNSGGPYEQYF.

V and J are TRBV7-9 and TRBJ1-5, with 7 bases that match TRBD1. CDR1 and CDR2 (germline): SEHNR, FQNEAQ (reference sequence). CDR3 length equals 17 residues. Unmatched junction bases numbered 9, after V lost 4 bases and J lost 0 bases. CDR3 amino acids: CASSSTTGDDSNQPQHF. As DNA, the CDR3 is TGTGCCAGCAGCTCTACAACAGGGGACGATAGCAATCAGCCCCAGCATTTT.

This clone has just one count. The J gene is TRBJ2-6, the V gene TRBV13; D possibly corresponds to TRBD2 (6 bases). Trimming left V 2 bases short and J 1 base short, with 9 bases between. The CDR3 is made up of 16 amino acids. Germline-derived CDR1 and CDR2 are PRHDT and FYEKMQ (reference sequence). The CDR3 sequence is CASSLSRGSGANVLTF. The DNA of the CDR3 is TGTGCCAGCAGCTTAAGCCGGGGGTCTGGGGCCAACGTCCTGACTTTC.

The CDR3: CASRSPRVSSGGQKNTGELFF. CDR3 sequence (DNA): TGTGCAAGTCGCTCCCCCCGGGTGTCTAGCGGGGGGCAGAAGAACACCGGGGAGCTGTTTTTT. This sequence joins TRBV12-2 and TRBJ2-2; the D call of TRBD2 is as the table states it, not checked on the DNA. TRBV12-2 is a recognized pseudogene. The CDR3 totals 21 residues.

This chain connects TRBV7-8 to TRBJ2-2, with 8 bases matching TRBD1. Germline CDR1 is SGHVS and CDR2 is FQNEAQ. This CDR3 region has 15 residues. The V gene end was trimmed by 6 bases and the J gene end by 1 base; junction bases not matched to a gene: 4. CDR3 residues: CASRAGTGNTGELFF. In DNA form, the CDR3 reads TGTGCCAGCAGGGCAGGGACAGGGAACACCGGGGAGCTGTTTTTT.

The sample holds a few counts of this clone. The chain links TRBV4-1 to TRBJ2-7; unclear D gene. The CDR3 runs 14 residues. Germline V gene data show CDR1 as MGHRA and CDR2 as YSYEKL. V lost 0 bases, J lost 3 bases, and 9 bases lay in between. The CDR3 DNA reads TGCGCCAGCAGCCAAGAATATGACAACTACGAGCAGTACTTC. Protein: CASSQEYDNYEQYF.

The CDR3 DNA reads as TGTGCCATCAGTGTCGGACAGGCCCGTGGGGAGACCCAGTACTTC. It is translated as CAISVGQARGETQYF. The gene calls are TRBV10-3 and TRBJ2-5, with TRBD1 matching over 7 bases. V trimming: 4 bases; J trimming: 5 bases; junction bases outside the gene matches: 10. The CDR3 contains 15 residues. CDR1 is ENHRY, CDR2 SYGVKD, per germline.

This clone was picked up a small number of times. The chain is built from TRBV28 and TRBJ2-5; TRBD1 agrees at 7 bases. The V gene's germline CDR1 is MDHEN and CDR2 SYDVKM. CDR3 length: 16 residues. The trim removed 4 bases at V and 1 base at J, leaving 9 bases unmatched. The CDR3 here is CASSYRQGPTQETQYF. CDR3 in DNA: TGTGCCAGCAGTTATAGACAGGGCCCCACCCAAGAGACCCAGTACTTC. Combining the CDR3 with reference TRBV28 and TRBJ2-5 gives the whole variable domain DVKVTQSSRYLVKRTGEKVFLECVQDMDHENMFWYRQDPGLGLRLIYFSYDVKMKEKGDIPEGYSVSREKKERFSLILESASTNQTSMYLCASSYRQGPTQETQYFGPGTRLLVL.

The CDR3 DNA follows: TGTGCCAGCAGCTGGGGCTCAAGCACAGATACGCAGTATTTT. It encodes CASSWGSSTDTQYF. The chain combines TRBV5-4 with TRBJ2-3, with D tentatively TRBD1 (5 bases). The CDR3 sequence is 14 residues long. The germline V gene has CDR1 SGHNT and CDR2 YYREEE (reference sequence). Trimming shortened V by 3 bases and J by 0 bases, and 8 bases separated the two germline ends.

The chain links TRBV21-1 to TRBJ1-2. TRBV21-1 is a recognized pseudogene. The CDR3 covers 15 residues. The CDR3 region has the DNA TGTGCCAGCAGCCAAAGGGGAGGCGGTAACTATGGCTACACCTTC. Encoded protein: CASSQRGGGNYGYTF.